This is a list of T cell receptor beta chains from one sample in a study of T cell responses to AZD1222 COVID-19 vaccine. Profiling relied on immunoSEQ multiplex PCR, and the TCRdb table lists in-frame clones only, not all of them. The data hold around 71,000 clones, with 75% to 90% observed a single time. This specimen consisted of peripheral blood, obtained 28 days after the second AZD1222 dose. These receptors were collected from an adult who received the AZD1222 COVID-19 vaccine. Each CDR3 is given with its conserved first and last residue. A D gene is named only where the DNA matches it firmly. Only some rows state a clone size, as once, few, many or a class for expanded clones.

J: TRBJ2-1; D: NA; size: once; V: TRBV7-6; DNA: TGTGCCAGCAGCTTAGTAGGTCGGAATGAGCAGTTCTTC; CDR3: CASSLVGRNEQFF
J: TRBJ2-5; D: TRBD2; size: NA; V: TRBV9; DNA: TGTGCCAGCAGCGTAGGACCCCGGGCTAGCGGAAACCAAGAGACCCAGTACTTC; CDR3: CASSVGPRASGNQETQYF
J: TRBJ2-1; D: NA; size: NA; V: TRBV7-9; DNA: TGTGCCAGCAGCATACACACACCTAGGGATGAGCAGTTCTTC; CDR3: CASSIHTPRDEQFF
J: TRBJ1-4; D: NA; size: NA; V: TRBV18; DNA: TGTGCCAGCTCACCACGTCCACATTATGCAACTAATGAAAAACTGTTTTTT; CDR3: CASSPRPHYATNEKLFF
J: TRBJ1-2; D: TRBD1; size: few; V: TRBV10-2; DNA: TGCGCCAGCAGTGAGGGCAGGGGGAGTGGCTACACCTTC; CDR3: CASSEGRGSGYTF
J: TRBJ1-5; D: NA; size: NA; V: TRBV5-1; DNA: TGCGCCAGCAGCTTGGGTTCGGAAAATCAGCCCCAGCATTTT; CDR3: CASSLGSENQPQHF
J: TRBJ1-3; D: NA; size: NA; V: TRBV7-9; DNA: TGTGCCAGCAGCCCCCAACAGTACATCTCTGGAAACACCATATATTTT; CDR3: CASSPQQYISGNTIYF
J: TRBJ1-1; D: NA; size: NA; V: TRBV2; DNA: TGTGCCAGCAGTGATTTTCAGGGCATGAACACTGAAGCTTTCTTT; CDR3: CASSDFQGMNTEAFF
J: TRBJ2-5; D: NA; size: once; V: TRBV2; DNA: TGTGCCAGCAGTCCGGGTTGGAAGACCCAGTACTTC; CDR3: CASSPGWKTQYF
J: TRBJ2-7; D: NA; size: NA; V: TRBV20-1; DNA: TGCAGTGCTAGTCAATTAGCGACCTACGAGCAGTACTTC; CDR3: CSASQLATYEQYF
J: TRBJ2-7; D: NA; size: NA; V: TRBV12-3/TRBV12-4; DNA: TGTGCCAGCAGTTCCAGCTCCAAATACGAGCAGTACTTC; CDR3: CASSSSSKYEQYF
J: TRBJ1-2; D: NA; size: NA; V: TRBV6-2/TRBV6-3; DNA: TGTGCCAGCAGTTACAGCAGGAGGGGCTACACCTTC; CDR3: CASSYSRRGYTF
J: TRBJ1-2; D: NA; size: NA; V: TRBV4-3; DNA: TGCGCCAGCAGCCAAGACGCCGGGGTACAAAGTTATGGCTACACCTTC; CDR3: CASSQDAGVQSYGYTF
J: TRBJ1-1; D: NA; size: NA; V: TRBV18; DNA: TGTGCCAGCTCCAGGGAATGGAACACTGAAGCTTTCTTT; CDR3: CASSREWNTEAFF
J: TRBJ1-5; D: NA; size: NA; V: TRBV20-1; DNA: TGCAGTGCTAGTCCAGGAAATCAGCCCCAGCATTTT; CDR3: CSASPGNQPQHF
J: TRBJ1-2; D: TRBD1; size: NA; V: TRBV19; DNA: TGTGCCAGTACCGAACAGGGGTACTATGGCTACACCTTC; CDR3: CASTEQGYYGYTF
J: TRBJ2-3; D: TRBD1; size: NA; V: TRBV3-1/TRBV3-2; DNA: TGTGCCAGCAGACCGACAGGGTCACCAGATACGCAGTATTTT; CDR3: CASRPTGSPDTQYF
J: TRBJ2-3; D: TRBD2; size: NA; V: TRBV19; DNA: TGTGCCAGTAGTACCAATAGCGGGGGGGCCATAGATACGCAGTATTTT; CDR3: CASSTNSGGAIDTQYF
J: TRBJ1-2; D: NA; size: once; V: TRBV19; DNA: TGTGCCAGCTCAGGGGAGGACTATGGCTACACCTTC; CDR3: CASSGEDYGYTF
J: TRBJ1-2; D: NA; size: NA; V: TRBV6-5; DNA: TGTGCCAGCAATAATAAGGGGTTGGTAGAGGGCTACACCTTC; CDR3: CASNNKGLVEGYTF
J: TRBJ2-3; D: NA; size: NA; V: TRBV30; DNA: TGTGCCTGGAGCCTCGGAGATGGTTACACAGATACGCAGTATTTT; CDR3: CAWSLGDGYTDTQYF
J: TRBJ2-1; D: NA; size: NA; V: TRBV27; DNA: TGTGCCAGCATTAAGGGAAATGAGCAGTTCTTC; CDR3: CASIKGNEQFF
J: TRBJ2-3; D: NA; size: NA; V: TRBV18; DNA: TGTGCCAGCTCACCACCCCCATTTACAGATACGCAGTATTTT; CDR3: CASSPPPFTDTQYF
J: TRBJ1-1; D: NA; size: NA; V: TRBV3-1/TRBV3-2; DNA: TGTGCCAGCAGCCAGCACGAGGGCACTGAAGCTTTCTTT; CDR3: CASSQHEGTEAFF
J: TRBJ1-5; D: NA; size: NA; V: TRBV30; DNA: TGTGCCTGGAGTGACCCCCGGTCGGGGAAGCCCCAGCATTTT; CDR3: CAWSDPRSGKPQHF
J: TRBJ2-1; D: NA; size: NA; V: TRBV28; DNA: TGTGCCAGCAGTTTATTTCGGGGATATTCGCGGTTCTTC; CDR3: CASSLFRGYSRFF
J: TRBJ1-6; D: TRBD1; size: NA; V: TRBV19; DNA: TGTGCCAGTAGTGGACAGGCGATTAATTCACCCCTCCACTTT; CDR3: CASSGQAINSPLHF
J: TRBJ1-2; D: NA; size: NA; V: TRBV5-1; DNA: TGCGCCAGCAGCCCATCGACAGCTAACTATGGCTACACCTTC; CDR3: CASSPSTANYGYTF
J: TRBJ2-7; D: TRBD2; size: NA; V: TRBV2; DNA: TGTGCCAGCAGCCCGGGACTAGCTAGCGAGCAGTACTTC; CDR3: CASSPGLASEQYF
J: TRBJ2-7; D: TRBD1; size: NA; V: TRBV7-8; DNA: TGTGCCAGCAGCCCCGACAGGGTCAGCTACGAGCAGTACTTC; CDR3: CASSPDRVSYEQYF
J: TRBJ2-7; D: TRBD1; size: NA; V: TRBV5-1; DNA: TGCGCCAGCAGCTCGGGACAGGGGGCAGGCGAGCAGTACTTC; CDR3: CASSSGQGAGEQYF
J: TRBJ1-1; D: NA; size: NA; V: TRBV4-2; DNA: TGTGCCAGCAGCCTTGCAGGGAACACTGAAGCTTTCTTT; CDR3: CASSLAGNTEAFF
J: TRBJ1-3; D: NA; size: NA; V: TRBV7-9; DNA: TGTGCCAGCAGCCCTCCAGGAAACACCATATATTTT; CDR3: CASSPPGNTIYF